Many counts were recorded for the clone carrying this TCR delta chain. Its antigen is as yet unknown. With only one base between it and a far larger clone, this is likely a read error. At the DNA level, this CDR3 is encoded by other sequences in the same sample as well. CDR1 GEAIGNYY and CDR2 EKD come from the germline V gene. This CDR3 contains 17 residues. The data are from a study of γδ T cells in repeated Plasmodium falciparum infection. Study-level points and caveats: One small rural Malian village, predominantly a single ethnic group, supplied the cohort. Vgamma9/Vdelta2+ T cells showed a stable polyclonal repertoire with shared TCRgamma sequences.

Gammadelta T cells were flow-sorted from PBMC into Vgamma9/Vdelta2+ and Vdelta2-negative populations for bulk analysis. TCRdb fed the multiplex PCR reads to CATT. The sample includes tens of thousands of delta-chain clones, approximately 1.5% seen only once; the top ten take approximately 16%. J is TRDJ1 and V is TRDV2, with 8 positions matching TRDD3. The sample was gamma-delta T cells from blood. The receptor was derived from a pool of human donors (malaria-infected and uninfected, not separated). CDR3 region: CACDTVSGIRNTDKLIF. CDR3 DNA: TGTGCCTGTGACACCGTCTCCGGGATACGAAACACTGATAAACTCATCTTT.